This T cell receptor (beta chain) was identified during a study of spatial heterogeneity in lung cancer. CDR1 is SGHTA and CDR2 is FQGNSA in the germline V gene. The CDR3 is made up of 15 amino acids. After removal of 0 bases from V and 7 bases from J, the junction contained 5 bases not matched to a gene. The time point is: sample taken at primary tumor resection. In TCRdb, the 5' RACE reads were re-called with MiXCR into one record per CDR3 protein. The sample includes more than 80,000 distinct CDR3 sequences, 9.5% to 15% of them seen just once. This clonotype was detected many times. The V gene is TRBV7-2, the J gene TRBJ1-2, with 10 bases aligning to TRBD1. This receptor was obtained from a male donor with early-stage non-small cell lung cancer. The sample here was PBMCs, taken at surgery. The CDR3 sequence is CASSLARQGAGGYTF. DNA of the CDR3: TGTGCCAGCAGCTTAGCGAGACAGGGGGCTGGTGGCTACACCTTC. The variable domain in full, with the rest retrieved from reference TRBV7-2 and TRBJ1-2, is GAGVSQSPSNKVTEKGKDVELRCDPISGHTALYWYRQSLGQGLEFLIYFQGNSAPDKSGLPSDRFSAERTGGSVSTLTIQRTQQEDSAVYLCASSLARQGAGGYTFGSGTRLTVV.